This is a list of T cell receptor beta chains from one sample in a study of human T cells and chemical hapten exposure. TCRdb re-derived calls from the RACE reads in MiXCR, one entry per CDR3 protein. In the table there are about 120,000 distinct CDR3 sequences, roughly 13% of which are singletons. Source: whole blood, taken in connection with sensitization to the hapten diphenylcyclopropenone (DPC). The receptors were gathered from a man between 18 and 35 years old with alopecia areata. Some clones in this sample may be carry-over from other donors' samples. Both conserved end residues are part of each CDR3. The D gene is left open where the match is weak. Clone size is shown for a subset of rows, as once, few, many or a class of expanded clone.

>TRBJ1-2|-|TRBV9|-
TGTGCCAGCAGCGTAGATCGCGAGTTGGGTTCCAATGGCTACACCTTC
CASSVDRELGSNGYTF
>TRBJ2-1|few|TRBV28|-
TGTGCCAGCAACTCGATGGCCTCCTACAATGAGCAGTTCTTC
CASNSMASYNEQFF
>TRBJ2-7|-|TRBV4-2|-
TGTGCCAGCAGCCCACAGGGGGAGGGGCGCTCCTACGAGCAGTACTTC
CASSPQGEGRSYEQYF
>TRBJ2-5|many|TRBV29-1|-
TGCAGCGTTGTCCGGGGGGCCGAAGAGACCCAGTACTTC
CSVVRGAEETQYF
>TRBJ1-6|-|TRBV25-1|-
TGTGCCAGCAGTCCCCGTCGAACTTCCTATAATTCACCCCTCCACTTT
CASSPRRTSYNSPLHF
>TRBJ1-5|few|TRBV5-1|-
TGCGCCAGCAGCTTGGGGCCCGATTTCTACAATCAGCCCCAGCATTTT
CASSLGPDFYNQPQHF
>TRBJ2-2|many|TRBV18|TRBD1
TGTGCCAGCCCAATTCCTGGACAGGGTGGAGCCTCCGGGGAGCTGTTTTTT
CASPIPGQGGASGELFF
>TRBJ1-5|few|TRBV6-1|-
TGTGCCAGCAGCCGACAGTTTTCCAATCAGCCCCAGCATTTT
CASSRQFSNQPQHF
>TRBJ2-7|-|TRBV5-4|-
TGTGCCAGCAGCTTGGATTTGGGGGGCGACGAGCAGTACTTC
CASSLDLGGDEQYF
>TRBJ2-2|few|TRBV7-9|TRBD1
TGTGCCAGCAGCTTAGTCGGCAGGGGGCCAAAAAACTCGAACACCGGGGAGCTGTTTTTT
CASSLVGRGPKNSNTGELFF
>TRBJ2-7|few|TRBV9|-
TGTGCCAGCAGCCCCGGGCAGCCGGGCGAGCAGTACTTC
CASSPGQPGEQYF
>TRBJ2-2|few|TRBV4-3|TRBD1
TGCGCCAGCAGCCCGCGACAGGGGTGGACCGGGGAGCTGTTTTTT
CASSPRQGWTGELFF
>TRBJ1-1|few|TRBV27|-
TGTGCCAGCAGTTGGGGTTTGGCCGTGAACACTGAAGCTTTCTTT
CASSWGLAVNTEAFF
>TRBJ1-1|few|TRBV7-3|-
TGTGCCAGCAGCGAATACAGGGAATCCCTCATCTTT
CASSEYRESLIF
>TRBJ1-1|few|TRBV11-2|-
TGTGCCAGCTTGGGGTATACTGAAGCTTTCTTT
CASLGYTEAFF
>TRBJ2-5|once|TRBV27|-
TGTGCCAGCAGTTTATATGGGACCCAGTACTTC
CASSLYGTQYF
>TRBJ2-1|-|TRBV7-9|-
TGTGCCAGCAGCTTAACGGGGGACAATGAGCAGTTCTTC
CASSLTGDNEQFF
>TRBJ2-3|many|TRBV10-3|TRBD2
TGTGCCATCAATAGGATTAGCGGGGGCACAGATACGCAGTATTTT
CAINRISGGTDTQYF
>TRBJ1-3|few|TRBV4-3|-
TGCGCCAGCAGCCAAGTCCGACAGAGCTCTGGAAACACCATATATTTT
CASSQVRQSSGNTIYF
>TRBJ2-1|few|TRBV6-2/TRBV6-3|-
TGTGCCAGCAGATACAGGGACAATGAGCAGTTCTTC
CASRYRDNEQFF
>TRBJ2-5|-|TRBV3-1|-
TGTGCCAGCAGCCAAGATAGTGAGACCCAGTACTTC
CASSQDSETQYF
>TRBJ1-1|many|TRBV12-3/TRBV12-4|TRBD1
TGTGCCAGCACCCGGACAGGTTCGGGCACTGAAGCTTTCTTT
CASTRTGSGTEAFF
>TRBJ2-3|-|TRBV7-7|-
TGTGCCAGCAGCTTATCCCCCGGACTAACAGATACGCAGTATTTT
CASSLSPGLTDTQYF
>TRBJ2-3|-|TRBV20-1|-
TGCACCCCCGGAGAGCGCACAGATACGCAGTATTTT
CTPGERTDTQYF
>TRBJ1-1|-|TRBV20-1|-
TGCAGTGCTCTCTCCCCTTTTGCTTTCTTT
CSALSPFAFF
>TRBJ1-5|many|TRBV6-5|-
TGTGCCAGCAGTTACTTGGCGGGAGGTCAGCCCCAGCATTTT
CASSYLAGGQPQHF
>TRBJ1-1|-|TRBV9|TRBD1
TGTGCCAGCTCCTCGCCGGGGACAGGGTCCACTGAAGCTTTCTTT
CASSSPGTGSTEAFF
>TRBJ1-6|-|TRBV6-2/TRBV6-3|TRBD1
TGTGCCAGCAGTTACCAGACGGGACAGAAAAATTCACCCCTCCACTTT
CASSYQTGQKNSPLHF
>TRBJ2-3|-|TRBV11-2|-
TGTGCCAGCAGCCATCCCCCGGGACGAACAGATACGCAGTATTTT
CASSHPPGRTDTQYF
>TRBJ1-5|-|TRBV6-1|-
TGTGCCAGCACGACAGCCTATAGCAATCAGCCCCAGCATTTT
CASTTAYSNQPQHF
>TRBJ2-3|few|TRBV20-1|TRBD2
TGCAGTGCCAGCGGTGTAGCGGGAGCTACAGATACGCAGTATTTT
CSASGVAGATDTQYF
>TRBJ2-7|-|TRBV28|-
TGTGCCAGCAGTTTAGGCTCCCAGGGGTCCTACGAGCAGTACTTC
CASSLGSQGSYEQYF
>TRBJ2-5|few|TRBV4-3|-
TGCGCCAGCAGCCGGGGCACGGGACAAGAGACCCAGTACTTC
CASSRGTGQETQYF
>TRBJ2-3|-|TRBV6-2/TRBV6-3|-
TGTGCCAGCAGTTACTCGATCAAGGGGGCAGATACGCAGTATTTT
CASSYSIKGADTQYF
>TRBJ1-5|few|TRBV6-6|TRBD1
TGTGCCAGCCGGACAGGGGGCATAGTGAGGTTGGGCAATCAGCCCCAGCATTTT
CASRTGGIVRLGNQPQHF
>TRBJ1-5|few|TRBV12-3/TRBV12-4|-
TGTGCCAGCAGGGCGGCAGGGCCCCAGCATTTT
CASRAAGPQHF
>TRBJ1-6|-|TRBV6-5|-
TGTGCCAGCAGTTATCGGGACGCCGGCGGTTCACCCCTCCACTTT
CASSYRDAGGSPLHF
>TRBJ2-1|few|TRBV7-2|-
TGTGCCAGCAGCTTATGGGGGGCCTCCTACAATGAGCAGTTCTTC
CASSLWGASYNEQFF
>TRBJ2-2|few|TRBV3-1|TRBD1
TGTGCCAGCAGCCAAGTAAGAGGTCGTCCAGACAGGGGGCAGAACACCGGGGAGCTGTTTTTT
CASSQVRGRPDRGQNTGELFF
>TRBJ2-1|few|TRBV10-3|-
TGTGCCATCGGCGCCAATGAGCAGTTCTTC
CAIGANEQFF
>TRBJ2-7|few|TRBV5-1|TRBD1
TGCGCCAGCAGCTTGGAGACAGGGGGCCTCCAAGGACCCTACGAGCAGTACTTC
CASSLETGGLQGPYEQYF
>TRBJ2-1|many|TRBV7-6|-
TGTGCCAGCAGCTCAGGGGAGAGCTCCTACAATGAGCAGTTCTTC
CASSSGESSYNEQFF